The 2 T cell receptor beta chains in this list originate from one sample, sequenced in a study of shared clonotypes between healthy human individuals. Sequencing used immunoSEQ multiplex PCR; TCRdb keeps in-frame clones, though not all of them. The sample carries hundreds of thousands of clones, about 92% recorded once. Naive CD8 cells were CD45RO-negative, positively selected for CCR7, excluding terminally differentiated effector memory CD45RA+ cells. The specimen sequenced was naive CD8+ T cells sorted from blood. The origin of the receptors is a man aged 25 to 40 in good health.

This chain connects TRBV10-1 to TRBJ2-7; TRBD2 agrees at 9 bases. The trim removed 5 bases at V and 2 bases at J, leaving 4 bases unmatched. The CDR3 runs to 14 residues. CDR1 and CDR2 (germline): WNHNN, SYGVQD (reference sequence). For the CDR3, the DNA is TGCGCCAGCAGTCAGCGGGAGGCCCCCTACGAGCAGTACTTC. Protein product: CASSQREAPYEQYF.

This chain connects TRBV27 to TRBJ2-1; weak D call: TRBD1 (6 bases). The CDR3 spans 14 residues. Per germline, CDR1 MNHEY and CDR2 SMNVEV (reference sequence). Between the trimmed V and J ends, which lost 10 bases and 5 bases, there was a span of 18 bases. The CDR3 sequence: CATRHGQTNNEQFF. The CDR3 region has the DNA TGTGCCACCAGGCACGGACAGACTAACAATGAGCAGTTCTTC.